This passage covers 28 T cell receptor beta chains from one sample sequenced in a study of blood T cell repertoires in COVID-19. Only in-frame clones appear in the TCRdb table, and some are missing; sequencing was by immunoSEQ multiplex PCR. The table lists 60,000 to 65,000 clones, 75% to 95% of them singletons. Material for sequencing was peripheral blood. Receptors were obtained from a woman aged 80 or over with active COVID-19.

Only a few counts were recorded for this clone. The chain links TRBV5-1 to TRBJ2-3; 12 bases map to TRBD1. The CDR3 covers 14 residues. Germline V CDR1 and CDR2: SGHRS, YFSETQ. The J segment lost 6 bases and the V segment lost 4 bases, leaving 3 bases of the junction unmatched. The CDR3 DNA reads as TGCGCCAGCAGCATGGGACAGGGGGCGGATACGCAGTATTTT. The encoded protein is CASSMGQGADTQYF.

The gene calls are TRBV2 and TRBJ2-7, with 8 bases fitting TRBD1. The CDR3 has 14 residues. Unmatched junction bases numbered 6, after V lost 6 bases and J lost 2 bases. Germline assignment: CDR1 SNHLY and CDR2 FYNNEI. CDR3 protein: CASRGQVTAYEQYF. The DNA for the CDR3 is TGTGCCAGCAGGGGACAGGTTACCGCCTACGAGCAGTACTTC.

The CDR3 sequence: CASTGTGGDYGYTF. The CDR3 DNA is TGTGCCAGCACCGGGACAGGGGGAGACTATGGCTACACCTTC. The rearrangement links TRBV6-5 to TRBJ1-2; 11 bases agree with TRBD1. The CDR3 is 14 residues long. Germline V gene sequence: CDR1 MNHEY, CDR2 SVGAGI. V was pared by 7 bases and J by 3 bases, with 4 bases of the junction left unmatched.

The chain carries TRBV27 and TRBJ1-2; weak D call: TRBD1 (6 bases). Germline assignment: CDR1 MNHEY and CDR2 SMNVEV (reference sequence). The CDR3 is 15 residues long. The V end lost 5 bases, the J end lost 4 bases, and 17 bases lay between the germline ends. The CDR3 sequence is CASSPGTIVGYGYTF. In nucleotides, the CDR3 is TGTGCCAGCAGTCCCGGGACAATCGTGGGCTATGGCTACACCTTC.

The chain joins TRBV28 to TRBJ1-1; possibly TRBD1 for D (6 bases). This CDR3 is 17 amino acids long. V lost 4 bases, J lost 10 bases, and 28 bases lay in between. Germline CDR1 is MDHEN and CDR2 is SYDVKM. CDR3 nucleotides: TGTGCCAGCAGTTCTTTAAGGGGGATGGGGCGGACGCAGGTAGCTTTCTTT. Amino acid sequence: CASSSLRGMGRTQVAFF. Looking up the rest from reference TRBV28 and TRBJ1-1 gives the full variable domain: DVKVTQSSRYLVKRTGEKVFLECVQDMDHENMFWYRQDPGLGLRLIYFSYDVKMKEKGDIPEGYSVSREKKERFSLILESASTNQTSMYLCASSSLRGMGRTQVAFFGQGTRLTVV.

This chain joins TRBV15 and TRBJ1-5; maybe TRBD1 (6 bases). The CDR3 is made up of 14 amino acids. Looked up from germline, CDR1 is LNHNV and CDR2 is YYDKDF (reference sequence). V was cut by 6 bases and J by 0 bases, with 9 bases left in between. CDR3 bases: TGTGCCACCAGAGGGGGGGATAGCAATCAGCCCCAGCATTTT. Translating gives CATRGGDSNQPQHF.

The CDR3 sequence: CASSRRAGGLTDTQYF. In DNA form, the CDR3 reads TGTGCCAGCAGCCGACGTGCGGGGGGACTCACAGATACGCAGTATTTT. The chain combines TRBV3-1 (or the pseudogene TRBV3-2) with TRBJ2-3, with 8 bases aligning to TRBD2. After removal of 4 bases from V and 2 bases from J, the junction contained 8 bases not matched to a gene. Germline V lookup: CDR1 LGHDT, CDR2 YNNKEL (reference sequence). The CDR3 sequence is 16 residues long.

The chain links TRBV5-1 to TRBJ2-5; D not certain. The length of the CDR3 is 14 residues. Per germline, CDR1 SGHRS and CDR2 YFSETQ. V lost 0 bases, J lost 2 bases, and 8 bases lay in between. CDR3 sequence (DNA): TGCGCCAGCAGCTTGGACCCAGGACAAGAGACCCAGTACTTC. Translated, it gives CASSLDPGQETQYF.

This chain joins TRBV29-1 and TRBJ1-1, with unresolved D. The V end lost 0 bases, the J end lost 0 bases, and 14 bases lay between the germline ends. Germline CDR1 reads SQVTM; CDR2 reads ANQGSEA. The CDR3 is 16 residues long. The CDR3 protein is CSVEESLRALNTEAFF. CDR3 coding DNA: TGCAGCGTTGAAGAGTCCCTGAGGGCCCTGAACACTGAAGCTTTCTTT.

The chain recombines TRBV6-2 or TRBV6-3 with TRBJ2-5; 7 nucleotides align to TRBD1. CDR1 and CDR2 from the germline V gene are MNHEY and SVGEGT. This CDR3 is 16 amino acids long. The V and J ends lost 6 bases and 5 bases, in that order; junction bases with no gene match: 15. The CDR3, as DNA: TGTGCCAGCAGCGGCCCCGAGAGACAGGGTGACGAGACCCAGTACTTC. The encoded protein is CASSGPERQGDETQYF.

The rearrangement joins TRBV6-6 to TRBJ2-5; 16 bases align to TRBD2. CDR1 is MNHNY and CDR2 is SVGAGI in the germline V gene (reference sequence). J was trimmed by 4 bases and V by 5 bases; bases with no gene match: 7. This CDR3 comprises 17 residues. The CDR3, as DNA: TGTGCCAGCAGTCCCTTAGGGACTAGCGGGGGGGTAGAGACCCAGTACTTC. It translates to CASSPLGTSGGVETQYF.

The chain has TRBV4-1 and TRBJ1-5; unclear D gene. This CDR3 has 13 amino acids. V was pared by 3 bases and J by 9 bases, with 12 bases between. Germline V lookup: CDR1 MGHRA, CDR2 YSYEKL. CDR3 nucleotide sequence: TGCGCCAGCAGCCAGCAGTCTGGTGGGCCCCAGCATTTT. It codes for CASSQQSGGPQHF.

J is TRBJ2-3 and V is TRBV7-2; the D gene is possibly TRBD2 (6 bases). V shed 4 bases and J shed 0 bases, with 11 bases lying between them. The V gene's germline CDR1 is SGHTA and CDR2 FQGNSA. The CDR3 spans 15 residues. The CDR3 sequence is CASSSGLPSTDTQYF. In DNA form, the CDR3 reads TGTGCCAGCAGCTCCGGACTACCAAGCACAGATACGCAGTATTTT. Filled out from reference TRBV7-2 and TRBJ2-3, the complete variable domain reads GAGVSQSPSNKVTEKGKDVELRCDPISGHTALYWYRQSLGQGLEFLIYFQGNSAPDKSGLPSDRFSAERTGGSVSTLTIQRTQQEDSAVYLCASSSGLPSTDTQYFGPGTRLTVL.

This clone was counted a single time. This chain connects TRBV3-1 (or the pseudogene TRBV3-2) to TRBJ2-4; D is perhaps TRBD2 (6 bases). This CDR3 is built from 16 residues. V shed 0 bases and J shed 3 bases, with 12 bases lying between them. The V gene's germline CDR1 is LGHDT and CDR2 YNNKEL (reference sequence). As DNA, the CDR3 is TGTGCCAGCAGCCAAGATCTGGATAGCGGCAAAAACATTCAGTACTTC. It specifies CASSQDLDSGKNIQYF.

The chain uses TRBV28 and TRBJ1-1; 8 bases fit TRBD1. The V gene end was trimmed by 4 bases and the J gene end by 1 base; junction bases not matched to a gene: 8. Germline-derived CDR1 and CDR2 are MDHEN and SYDVKM. The CDR3 spans 16 residues. In DNA, the CDR3 is TGTGCCAGCAGTTCGGACAGGGTTTCGCGGAACACTGAAGCTTTCTTT. Translation gives CASSSDRVSRNTEAFF.

The CDR3 nucleotides read TGTGCCAGTTCACCCGTGGACAGGGAAGGAAACACCATATATTTT. It specifies CASSPVDREGNTIYF. The V call is TRBV19, the J call TRBJ1-3; 8 bases are shared with TRBD1. This CDR3 has 15 amino acids. The V gene end was trimmed by 8 bases and the J gene end by 4 bases; junction bases not matched to a gene: 10. Germline loops: CDR1 LNHDA, CDR2 SQIVND (reference sequence).

V usage is TRBV28 and J usage is TRBJ2-1; maybe TRBD1 (7 bases). The CDR3 is 14 amino acids. Germline V CDR1 and CDR2: MDHEN, SYDVKM. Trimming took off 4 bases at V and 4 bases at J, with 11 bases between the two ends. DNA for the CDR3: TGTGCCAGCAGTTCGGAGGGACAGTACAATGAGCAGTTCTTC. Amino acid sequence: CASSSEGQYNEQFF.

The chain links TRBV29-1 to TRBJ1-1; D is unclear. Trimming took 3 bases from V and 0 from J, leaving 5 bases between them. Germline CDR1 SQVTM, CDR2 ANQGSEA. CDR3 length: 12 amino acids. The CDR3 loop reads CSVDEVNTEAFF. The DNA of the CDR3 is TGCAGCGTTGATGAGGTGAACACTGAAGCTTTCTTT.

This clone showed up just once. The chain joins TRBV19 to TRBJ2-2; weak D call: TRBD1 (6 bases). The CDR3 has 13 amino acids. Germline V gives CDR1 LNHDA, CDR2 SQIVND (reference sequence). The V end lost 6 bases, the J end lost 4 bases, and 9 bases lay between the germline ends. CDR3 bases: TGTGCCAGTAGACAGGGTCGCACCGGGGAGCTGTTTTTT. Encoded protein: CASRQGRTGELFF.

This rearrangement joins TRBV18 to TRBJ1-1, with 7 nucleotides matching TRBD1. In germline, CDR1 is KGHSH, CDR2 LQKENI. This CDR3 region has 16 residues. J lost 4 bases, V lost 1 base, and 9 bases had no gene match. CDR3 residues: CASSPRSRTGGTEAFF. The CDR3 nucleotides read TGTGCCAGCTCACCACGTTCCAGGACAGGAGGCACTGAAGCTTTCTTT. Full variable domain (remainder filled in from reference TRBV18 and TRBJ1-1): NAGVMQNPRHLVRRRGQEARLRCSPMKGHSHVYWYRQLPEEGLKFMVYLQKENIIDESGMPKERFSAEFPKEGPSILRIQQVVRGDSAAYFCASSPRSRTGGTEAFFGQGTRLTVV.

The chain has TRBV9 and TRBJ2-1; 8 bases align to TRBD1. V shed 6 bases and J 2 bases; nucleotides not matched to a gene: 4. The CDR3 sequence is 14 residues long. Germline loops: CDR1 SGDLS, CDR2 YYNGEE. The CDR3 nucleotides are TGTGCCAGCAACGACAGGGGTCCCTACAATGAGCAGTTCTTC. It yields the protein CASNDRGPYNEQFF.

The chain joins TRBV19 to TRBJ2-5; TRBD2 matches at 12 bases. The V gene end was trimmed by 4 bases and the J gene end by 7 bases; junction bases not matched to a gene: 4. The germline V gene encodes CDR1 LNHDA and CDR2 SQIVND (reference sequence). The CDR3 loop spans 14 amino acids. The CDR3 protein is CASSRTSGVGTQYF. CDR3 in DNA: TGTGCCAGTAGTAGGACTAGCGGGGTAGGGACCCAGTACTTC.

The genes are TRBV28 and TRBJ1-5; D gene unclear. The CDR3 loop spans 12 amino acids. The V gene lost 8 bases and the J gene lost 7 bases, with 12 bases spanning the gap. The germline gives CDR1 MDHEN, CDR2 SYDVKM. This CDR3 is CASVAGGQPQHF. The DNA of the CDR3 is TGTGCCAGCGTTGCGGGAGGGCAGCCCCAGCATTTT.

The chain is built from TRBV25-1 and TRBJ1-1; TRBD1 agrees at 8 bases. Looked up from germline, CDR1 is MGHDK and CDR2 is SYGVNS. The trim removed 9 bases at V and 1 base at J, leaving 4 bases unmatched. This CDR3 region has 13 residues. The DNA for the CDR3 is TGTGCCAGTGACAGGGGAGGGAACACTGAAGCTTTCTTT. Translation gives CASDRGGNTEAFF.

The rearrangement joins TRBV28 to TRBJ1-4, with TRBD1 matching over 7 bases. Germline values: CDR1 MDHEN, CDR2 SYDVKM. The J segment lost 6 bases and the V segment lost 5 bases, leaving 9 bases of the junction unmatched. The CDR3 loop spans 15 amino acids. Here the CDR3 DNA reads TGTGCCAGCAGTCATACAGGGGAACGCGATGAAAAACTGTTTTTT. Amino acids: CASSHTGERDEKLFF.

V gene TRBV7-2 combines with J gene TRBJ2-4; 9 nucleotides line up with TRBD1. V lost 4 bases, J lost 6 bases, and 10 bases stayed unmatched. This CDR3 is 16 amino acids long. In germline, CDR1 is SGHTA, CDR2 FQGNSA. CDR3 DNA: TGTGCCAGCAGCTCCCCCCGGGGACAGGGAGGAAACATTCAGTACTTC. It is translated as CASSSPRGQGGNIQYF.

This clone was seen just once. The rearrangement uses TRBV6-5 and TRBJ1-1; D remains unclear. The germline CDR1 and CDR2 sequences are MNHEY and SVGAGI. The CDR3 is 14 amino acids. The V and J ends lost 0 bases and 1 base respectively, with 6 bases between them. The chain's CDR3 is CASSYSEENTEAFF. CDR3 nucleotide sequence: TGTGCCAGCAGTTACTCCGAGGAGAACACTGAAGCTTTCTTT.

The gene calls are TRBV2 and TRBJ1-2; D is perhaps TRBD1 (6 bases). Germline V gene lookup returns CDR1 SNHLY and CDR2 FYNNEI. V was pared by 1 base and J by 3 bases, with 12 bases between. CDR3 length equals 15 residues. CDR3 sequence reads: CASSEGLGADYGYTF. The CDR3 coding sequence is TGTGCCAGCAGTGAAGGGTTGGGGGCTGACTATGGCTACACCTTC. The complete variable domain, with remaining parts taken from reference TRBV2 and TRBJ1-2, reads EPEVTQTPSHQVTQMGQEVILRCVPISNHLYFYWYRQILGQKVEFLVSFYNNEISEKSEIFDDQFSVERPDGSNFTLKIRSTKLEDSAMYFCASSEGLGADYGYTFGSGTRLTVV.